This T cell receptor beta chain came from a study of blood T cells in healthy people across ages. The study, taken as a whole, reports: Age brought a roughly linear fall in TCR beta diversity measured per million T cells. Long-lived donors had more naive CD4+ cells and higher diversity than aged donors.

The germline gives CDR1 LGHDT, CDR2 YNNKEL (reference sequence). V dropped 1 base and J dropped 0; count of bases not matched to a gene: 8. There are 17 residues in the CDR3. Regarding this clonotype: As yet, its antigen is unknown.

A sample-barcoded 5' primer and a J-beta primer mix were used in a second PCR of roughly 7 to 11 cycles. TCRdb itself ran the 5' RACE reads through MiXCR, one entry per CDR3 protein. Altogether 790,000 or so distinct CDR3 sequences are present, roughly 46% being singletons, with the ten largest covering 15% to 20%. The material sequenced was blood. The TCR originated in a man older than 75 in good health. The genes are TRBV3-1 and TRBJ2-5, with TRBD2 matching over 7 bases. The CDR3 sequence is CASSQGPSGEYQETQYF. Here the CDR3 DNA reads TGTGCCAGCAGCCAAGGTCCGAGCGGGGAATACCAAGAGACCCAGTACTTC.